The 20 T cell receptor beta chains presented below share a single source sample, sequenced in a study of preoperative IRX-2 immunotherapy in early breast cancer. As to treatment: preoperative locoregional IRX-2 cytokine immunotherapy. Generated by immunoSEQ multiplex PCR, the TCRdb table keeps only in-frame clones and is missing some. The sample lists roughly 62,000 clones; roughly 94% were seen once. Sample acquisition took place from a patient treated with IRX-2 immunotherapy. These receptor sequences come from a human donor with breast cancer.

The CDR3 loop is CASSPRQGSTGNTIYF. DNA of the CDR3: TGTGCCAGCTCACCAAGACAGGGCTCGACGGGAAACACCATATATTTT. The V and J genes are TRBV18 and TRBJ1-3; 7 nucleotides line up with TRBD1. V was clipped by 2 bases and J by 4 bases; unmatched bases: 8. The CDR3 length is 16 residues. The germline CDR1 and CDR2 sequences are KGHSH and LQKENI. Combining the CDR3 with reference TRBV18 and TRBJ1-3 gives the whole variable domain NAGVMQNPRHLVRRRGQEARLRCSPMKGHSHVYWYRQLPEEGLKFMVYLQKENIIDESGMPKERFSAEFPKEGPSILRIQQVVRGDSAAYFCASSPRQGSTGNTIYFGEGSWLTVV.

The genes are TRBV6-6 and TRBJ1-1; D is uncertain. Germline V gene data show CDR1 as MNHNY and CDR2 as SVGAGI (reference sequence). Trimming cost V 6 bases and J 5 bases, with 10 bases left between them. This CDR3 has 12 amino acids. CDR3 sequence (DNA): TGTGCCAGCAGCCCCTCCCGAACTGAAGCTTTCTTT. Its translation: CASSPSRTEAFF.

This chain uses TRBV18 with TRBJ2-3, with TRBD1 matching over 8 bases. The V gene end was trimmed by 2 bases and the J gene end by 1 base; junction bases not matched to a gene: 11. CDR1 is KGHSH, CDR2 LQKENI, per germline. The CDR3 length is 18 residues. Written as DNA, the CDR3 is TGTGCCAGCTCACCATTCGCCGACTACAGGGGGGGCACAGATACGCAGTATTTT. It is translated as CASSPFADYRGGTDTQYF. Variable domain in full (rest from reference TRBV18 and TRBJ2-3): NAGVMQNPRHLVRRRGQEARLRCSPMKGHSHVYWYRQLPEEGLKFMVYLQKENIIDESGMPKERFSAEFPKEGPSILRIQQVVRGDSAAYFCASSPFADYRGGTDTQYFGPGTRLTVL.

The chain combines TRBV6-6 with TRBJ1-1, with TRBD1 identical over 7 bases. V gave up 4 bases and J gave up 4 bases; unmatched junction bases: 3. Germline lookup yields CDR1 MNHNY and CDR2 SVGAGI (reference sequence). This CDR3 spans 13 amino acids. CDR3 residues: CASSFTGVTEAFF. The DNA of the CDR3 is TGTGCCAGCAGTTTCACAGGGGTCACTGAAGCTTTCTTT.

The rearrangement uses TRBV18 and TRBJ2-5; no firm D call. This CDR3 has 14 amino acids. The V end lost 3 bases, the J end lost 4 bases, and 12 bases lay between the germline ends. The germline V gene has CDR1 KGHSH and CDR2 LQKENI. CDR3 coding DNA: TGTGCCAGCTCACCCCTCGAGACGGTAGAGACCCAGTACTTC. It translates to CASSPLETVETQYF.

J is TRBJ2-7 and V is TRBV7-9, with D tentatively TRBD2 (7 bases). The germline V gene encodes CDR1 SEHNR and CDR2 FQNEAQ (reference sequence). Trimming shortened V by 3 bases and J by 0 bases, and 9 bases separated the two germline ends. The CDR3 length is 14 residues. The DNA for the CDR3 is TGTGCCAGCAGCTTGAGGGGGGGCTCCTACGAGCAGTACTTC. It translates to CASSLRGGSYEQYF.

This chain links TRBV7-9 with TRBJ2-7; 7 bases fit TRBD2. V shed 0 bases, J shed 5 bases, and the junction held 7 bases outside the gene matches. This CDR3 contains 15 residues. Germline V gives CDR1 SEHNR, CDR2 FQNEAQ (reference sequence). CDR3 loop: CASSLAASGRDEQYF. The CDR3 bases are TGTGCCAGCAGCTTAGCGGCCTCGGGGAGGGACGAGCAGTACTTC.

This clone has only one observation. This sequence joins TRBV13 and TRBJ2-1; tentatively, D is TRBD1 (5 bases). V shed 4 bases and J shed 2 bases, with 18 bases lying between them. The CDR3 is made up of 17 amino acids. Germline lookup yields CDR1 PRHDT and CDR2 FYEKMQ (reference sequence). The CDR3 DNA reads TGTGCCAGCAGCTCTATAGAAGTAGGGGATGCCTACAATGAGCAGTTCTTC. Translating it yields CASSSIEVGDAYNEQFF.

This chain connects TRBV29-1 to TRBJ2-5; possibly TRBD1 or TRBD2 for D (5 bases each). This CDR3 is built from 13 residues. Trimming left V 6 bases short and J 4 bases short, with 15 bases between. Germline loops: CDR1 SQVTM, CDR2 ANQGSEA. CDR3 in amino acids: CSVGTYSSETQYF. CDR3 nucleotide sequence: TGCAGCGTCGGGACCTATTCATCAGAGACCCAGTACTTC.

This clone was seen a few times. This chain connects TRBV4-1 to TRBJ2-2; D not certain. The CDR3 spans 14 residues. Trimming pared 4 bases from V and 1 base from J, leaving 7 bases between. Germline CDR1 is MGHRA and CDR2 is YSYEKL. CDR3 region: CASSLTQNTGELFF. The CDR3 DNA reads TGCGCCAGCAGCCTTACTCAGAACACCGGGGAGCTGTTTTTT.

The chain has TRBV10-2 and TRBJ2-5; the match to TRBD1 covers 7 bases. The CDR3 extends over 14 amino acids. The ends lost 5 bases at V and 3 bases at J; junction bases unmatched: 6. Looked up from germline, CDR1 is WSHSY and CDR2 is SAAADI. The CDR3 nucleotides read TGCGCCAGCAGTCCCAGGACAGGTGAAGAGACCCAGTACTTC. Translation gives CASSPRTGEETQYF.

V and J are TRBV5-4 and TRBJ1-2; D not resolved. Per germline, CDR1 SGHNT and CDR2 YYREEE (reference sequence). Trimming stripped 1 base from V and 2 bases from J, with 12 bases between. This CDR3 has 15 residues. The CDR3 bases are TGTGCCAGCAGCTTGCCTCCTCCGGGAAACTATGGCTACACCTTC. Translation gives CASSLPPPGNYGYTF.

The J gene is TRBJ1-4, the V gene TRBV4-3, with 10 nucleotides matching TRBD1. V shed 0 bases, J shed 7 bases, and the junction held 5 bases outside the gene matches. The CDR3 extends over 16 amino acids. The germline gives CDR1 LGHNA, CDR2 YSLEER. CDR3 DNA sequence: TGCGCCAGCAGCCAAGAATTCGGACAGGGGGGTGAAAAACTGTTTTTT. This encodes CASSQEFGQGGEKLFF.

This chain joins TRBV11-2 and TRBJ2-1; 9 nucleotides line up with TRBD2. V was clipped by 1 base and J by 12 bases; unmatched bases: 19. The germline CDR1 and CDR2 sequences are SGHAT and FQNNGV. The CDR3 runs to 18 residues. CDR3 coding DNA: TGTGCCAGCAGCTTAGGAAGGAGGTTTCAGCGGGAGGAATTGGTGCAGTTCTTC. It encodes CASSLGRRFQREELVQFF.

This chain links TRBV6-1 with TRBJ1-1; D gene ambiguous. This CDR3 is built from 14 residues. Germline-derived CDR1 and CDR2 are MNHNS and SASEGT. V was pared by 0 bases and J by 1 base, with 6 bases between. The DNA of the CDR3 is TGTGCCAGCAGTGAAGCGGACGGGAACACTGAAGCTTTCTTT. Translation: CASSEADGNTEAFF.

V usage is TRBV5-1 and J usage is TRBJ2-5; D is ambiguous. The DNA end is a closer match to TRBJ2-7, so the J assignment may be wrong. In germline, CDR1 is SGHRS, CDR2 YFSETQ. The CDR3 has 15 amino acids. The CDR3 spells CASRETAAARPEQYF. The DNA for the CDR3 is TGCGCCAGCAGAGAGACTGCGGCCGCCCGACCCGAGCAGTACTTC.

V and J are TRBV7-2 and TRBJ2-5; 8 positions match TRBD2. The CDR3 length is 14 residues. The V segment lost 1 base and the J segment 3 bases; nucleotides outside the gene matches: 1. CDR1 is SGHTA, CDR2 FQGNSA, per germline. CDR3 in amino acids: CASSLVREEETQYF. The CDR3 DNA follows: TGTGCCAGCAGCTTAGTGCGGGAGGAAGAGACCCAGTACTTC.

The rearrangement links TRBV27 to TRBJ2-3; the match to TRBD2 covers 13 bases. V was clipped by 6 bases and J by 8 bases; unmatched bases: 8. The germline gives CDR1 MNHEY, CDR2 SMNVEV (reference sequence). The CDR3 length is 15 residues. CDR3 sequence: CASRGLAGVFSTQYF. Here the CDR3 DNA reads TGTGCCAGCAGAGGACTAGCGGGAGTCTTCTCTACGCAGTATTTT.

This sequence joins TRBV29-1 and TRBJ2-3, with a tentative D call TRBD2 (6 bases). This CDR3 region has 14 residues. The V end was cut by 4 bases, the J end by 5 bases, with 16 bases between. Germline loops: CDR1 SQVTM, CDR2 ANQGSEA. The CDR3 loop reads CSVVRLEVKDTQYF. The CDR3 DNA reads as TGCAGCGTTGTCAGACTAGAGGTCAAAGATACGCAGTATTTT.

The genes are TRBV18 and TRBJ2-1, with 7 bases that match TRBD1. The junction had 6 bases not matched to a gene; V was cut back by 4 bases and J by 0 bases. Germline V gene lookup returns CDR1 KGHSH and CDR2 LQKENI. This CDR3 is 16 amino acids long. The chain's CDR3 is CASSHGQESSYNEQFF. Here the CDR3 DNA reads TGTGCCAGCTCACACGGACAGGAGAGCTCCTACAATGAGCAGTTCTTC.